The next 3 T cell receptor beta chains were all read from a single sample in a study of T cell repertoires in cytomegalovirus infection. Each CDR3 protein is one row after TCRdb ran MiXCR on the reads. The profile shows hundreds of thousands of distinct CDR3 sequences, 35% to 40% of them singletons. The material sequenced was PBMCs. These receptors came from a human donor in good health (CMV status not recorded). Some clones in this sample may be carry-over from other donors' samples.

The table lists this clonotype with a few counts. The rearrangement joins TRBV28 to TRBJ2-5; 7 bases fit TRBD1. Germline CDR1 reads MDHEN; CDR2 reads SYDVKM. This CDR3 is built from 15 residues. V gave up 5 bases and J gave up 4 bases; unmatched junction bases: 10. CDR3 bases: TGTGCCAGCAGTCCCCCCCGACAGGGTTTAGAGACCCAGTACTTC. This sequence encodes CASSPPRQGLETQYF.

In this sample, this clonotype turned up many times. This chain uses TRBV7-2 with TRBJ1-1; possible D gene TRBD1, 5 bases. Trimming stripped 5 bases from V and 1 base from J, with 11 bases between. CDR3 length: 14 amino acids. Germline CDR1 and CDR2: SGHTA and FQGNSA. The chain's CDR3 is CASSPWGWNTEAFF. The CDR3 nucleotides are TGTGCCAGCAGCCCATGGGGGTGGAACACTGAAGCTTTCTTT.

This chain joins TRBV11-2 and TRBJ2-5; 7 bases fit TRBD1. CDR1 and CDR2 from the germline V gene are SGHAT and FQNNGV. The J segment lost 7 bases and the V segment lost 3 bases, leaving 2 bases of the junction unmatched. There are 12 residues in the CDR3. CDR3 nucleotide sequence: TGTGCCAGCAGCTTCGAGGGGGCGACCCAGTACTTC. It specifies CASSFEGATQYF.